This T cell receptor beta chain was obtained from a study of blood T cell repertoires in COVID-19 (dated by TCRdb to 2019 to 2021). About the investigation overall: Collaborator samples came from the United States, Italy and Spain and covered acute and convalescent phases of COVID-19. The samples were drawn from the first 160 participants of the ongoing ImmuneRACE study and from under 1,500 subjects provided by 6 global collaborators. Subjects who had been exposed to COVID-19, were actively infected with it, or had recovered from it provided the deeply sampled blood TCRbeta repertoires that made up the dataset. Where available, HLA class I and class II types were obtained from metadata supplied by the sample provider rather than from assay-based typing. The material from the prospective study consisted of cDNA or gDNA derived from T cells, B-cell-depleted T cells, or PBMCs. The repertoires were made available in a free public database intended to serve as a resource for research on the immune response to SARS-CoV-2. Sample metadata almost always included a de-identified subject ID, COVID-19 status, age in years and sex.

From its cysteine to its phenylalanine, the CDR3 spans 14 amino acids. This entry keeps only the CDR3 DNA: 42 bases, framed from base 1. The germline V and J ends show losses of 1 base and 3 bases respectively, and no gene match explains 3 bases of the junction. For CDR1 and CDR2, the germline V gene lists SGHVS and FQNEAQ. Broad study findings and their caveats: Clinical and demographic metadata were provided uncurated, with the amount varying by source and participant.

To note about this clone: Its antigen is not yet known. Base qualities are not at hand, and no much larger clone is one base apart.

Whole blood was collected in K2EDTA tubes by collaborating institutions according to the institutions' own protocols. For TCRbeta analysis, collaborators shipped samples as frozen whole blood, isolated PBMCs, or DNA extracted from either of those sample types. TCRbeta CDR3 regions were amplified from genomic DNA using the immunoSEQ Assay, a bias-controlled multiplex PCR. From the authors' description of their analysis: Within the assay, amplification of reference gene primers was used to estimate how many nucleated cells each sample contained. Sequence reads were collapsed and filtered to measure the absolute abundance of every unique TCRbeta CDR3 rearrangement. For each sample, productive Simpson clonality was calculated as the square root of Simpson's diversity index over productive rearrangements. The clones in this table, taken by TCRdb from immuneACCESS, are in-frame only. Not every clone is retained; where verified, under half of the shortfall comes from an unresolved V gene, and the cause of the rest is unknown. V, J and clone size reflect that table, while D and trimming were determined from the DNA. Within this sample are 110,000 or so clones, with 82% of them counted one time only. The top ten clones comprise 15% to 19% of the sample.

This TCR came from an elderly woman with acute or convalescent COVID-19. Here the chain combines TRBV7-8 and TRBJ2-7; TRBD1 lines up with 7 middle nucleotides. Sample: peripheral blood. The CDR3 amino acid sequence is: CASSLETGLYEQYF. Read as DNA, the sequence is TGTGCCAGCAGCTTAGAGACAGGGCTCTACGAGCAGTACTTC.